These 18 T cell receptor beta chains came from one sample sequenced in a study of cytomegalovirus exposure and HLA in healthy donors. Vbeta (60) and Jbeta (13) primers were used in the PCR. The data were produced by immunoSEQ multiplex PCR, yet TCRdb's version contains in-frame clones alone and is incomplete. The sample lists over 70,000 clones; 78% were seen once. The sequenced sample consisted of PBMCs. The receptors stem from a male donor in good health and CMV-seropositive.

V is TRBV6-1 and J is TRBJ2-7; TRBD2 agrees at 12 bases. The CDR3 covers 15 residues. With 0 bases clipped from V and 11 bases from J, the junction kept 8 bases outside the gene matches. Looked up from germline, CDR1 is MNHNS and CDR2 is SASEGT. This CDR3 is CASSEAPRLAGAEYF. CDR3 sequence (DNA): TGTGCCAGCAGTGAAGCTCCCCGACTAGCGGGGGCAGAGTACTTC.

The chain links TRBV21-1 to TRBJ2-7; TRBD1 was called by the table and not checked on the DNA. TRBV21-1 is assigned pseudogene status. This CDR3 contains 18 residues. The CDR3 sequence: CASKPRGDRVPNRSRQYF. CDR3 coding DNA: TGTGCCAGCAAGCCCAGGGGGGACAGGGTACCTAATAGGAGTCGGCAGTACTTC.

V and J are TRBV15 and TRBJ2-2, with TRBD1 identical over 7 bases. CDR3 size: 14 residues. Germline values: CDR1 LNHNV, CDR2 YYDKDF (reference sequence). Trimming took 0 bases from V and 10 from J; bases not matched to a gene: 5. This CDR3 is CATSRDRQGAELFF. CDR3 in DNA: TGTGCCACCAGCAGAGATCGACAGGGTGCGGAGCTGTTTTTT.

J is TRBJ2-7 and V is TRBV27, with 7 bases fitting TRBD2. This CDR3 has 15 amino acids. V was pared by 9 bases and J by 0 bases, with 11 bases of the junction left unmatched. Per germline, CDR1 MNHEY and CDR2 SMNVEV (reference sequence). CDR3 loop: CASSQSGTSSYEQYF. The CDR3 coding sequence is TGTGCCAGTTCCCAGAGCGGGACGAGCTCCTACGAGCAGTACTTC.

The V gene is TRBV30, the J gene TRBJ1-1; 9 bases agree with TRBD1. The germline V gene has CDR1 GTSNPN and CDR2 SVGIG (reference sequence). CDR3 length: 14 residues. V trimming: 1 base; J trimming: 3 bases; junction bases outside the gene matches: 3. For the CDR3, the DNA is TGTGCCTGGAGTGGACGACAGGGGGACACTGAAGCTTTCTTT. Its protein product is CAWSGRQGDTEAFF.

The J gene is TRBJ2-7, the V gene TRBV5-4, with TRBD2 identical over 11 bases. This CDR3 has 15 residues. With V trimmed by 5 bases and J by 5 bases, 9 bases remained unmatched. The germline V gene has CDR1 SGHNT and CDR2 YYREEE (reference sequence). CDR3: CASSPVPSGRNEQYF. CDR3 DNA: TGTGCCAGCAGTCCCGTCCCTAGCGGGAGGAACGAGCAGTACTTC.

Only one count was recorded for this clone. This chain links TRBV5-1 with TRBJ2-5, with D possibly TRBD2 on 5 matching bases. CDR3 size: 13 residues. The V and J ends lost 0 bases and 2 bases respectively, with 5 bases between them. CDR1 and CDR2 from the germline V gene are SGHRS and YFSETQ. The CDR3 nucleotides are TGCGCCAGCAGCTTGGGCGGGCAAGAGACCCAGTACTTC. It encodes CASSLGGQETQYF.

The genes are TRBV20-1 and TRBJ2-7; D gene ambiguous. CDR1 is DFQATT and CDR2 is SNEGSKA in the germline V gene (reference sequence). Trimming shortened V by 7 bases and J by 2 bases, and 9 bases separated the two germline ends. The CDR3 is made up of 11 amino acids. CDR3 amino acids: CSVGSPYEQYF. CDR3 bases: TGCAGTGTTGGCAGTCCCTACGAGCAGTACTTC.

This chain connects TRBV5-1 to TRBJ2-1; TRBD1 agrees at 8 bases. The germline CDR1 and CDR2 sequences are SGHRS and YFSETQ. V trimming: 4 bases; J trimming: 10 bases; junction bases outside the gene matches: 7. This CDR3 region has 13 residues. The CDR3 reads CASSRTGPGEQFF. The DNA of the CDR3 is TGCGCCAGCAGCCGGACAGGGCCGGGGGAGCAGTTCTTC.

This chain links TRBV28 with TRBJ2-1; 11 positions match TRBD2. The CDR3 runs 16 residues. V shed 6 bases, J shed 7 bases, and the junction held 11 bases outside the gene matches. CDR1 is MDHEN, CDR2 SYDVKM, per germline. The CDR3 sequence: CASSPSGSGRANEQFF. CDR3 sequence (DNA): TGTGCCAGCAGCCCATCGGGTAGCGGGAGGGCGAATGAGCAGTTCTTC.

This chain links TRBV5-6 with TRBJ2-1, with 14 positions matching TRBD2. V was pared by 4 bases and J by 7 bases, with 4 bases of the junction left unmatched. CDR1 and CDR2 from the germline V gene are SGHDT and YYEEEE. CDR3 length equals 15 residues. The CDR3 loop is CASSGGLAGVNEQFF. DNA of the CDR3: TGTGCCAGCAGCGGGGGACTAGCGGGAGTTAATGAGCAGTTCTTC. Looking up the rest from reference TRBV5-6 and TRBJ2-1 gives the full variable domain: DAGVTQSPTHLIKTRGQQVTLRCSPKSGHDTVSWYQQALGQGPQFIFQYYEEEERQRGNFPDRFSGHQFPNYSSELNVNALLLGDSALYLCASSGGLAGVNEQFFGPGTRLTVL.

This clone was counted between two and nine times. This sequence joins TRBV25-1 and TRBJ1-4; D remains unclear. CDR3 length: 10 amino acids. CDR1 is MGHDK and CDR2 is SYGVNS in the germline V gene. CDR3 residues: CAVSGEKLFF. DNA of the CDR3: TGTGCAGTTAGCGGAGAAAAACTGTTTTTT. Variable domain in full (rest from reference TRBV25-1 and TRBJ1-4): EADIYQTPRYLVIGTGKKITLECSQTMGHDKMYWYQQDPGMELHLIHYSYGVNSTEKGDLSSESTVSRIRTEHFPLTLESARPSHTSQYLCAVSGEKLFFGSGTQLSVL.

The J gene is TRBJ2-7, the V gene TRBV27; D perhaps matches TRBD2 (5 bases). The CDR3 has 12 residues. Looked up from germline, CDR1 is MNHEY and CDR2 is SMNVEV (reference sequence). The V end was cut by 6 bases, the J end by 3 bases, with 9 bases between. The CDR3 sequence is CASSATSYEQYF. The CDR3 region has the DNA TGTGCCAGCAGCGCCACTAGCTACGAGCAGTACTTC.

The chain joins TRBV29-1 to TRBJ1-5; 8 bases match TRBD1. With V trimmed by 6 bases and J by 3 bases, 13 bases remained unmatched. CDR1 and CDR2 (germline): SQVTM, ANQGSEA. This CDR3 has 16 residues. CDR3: CSVAGTTDRANQPQHF. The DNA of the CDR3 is TGCAGCGTCGCGGGAACCACGGACAGGGCCAATCAGCCCCAGCATTTT.

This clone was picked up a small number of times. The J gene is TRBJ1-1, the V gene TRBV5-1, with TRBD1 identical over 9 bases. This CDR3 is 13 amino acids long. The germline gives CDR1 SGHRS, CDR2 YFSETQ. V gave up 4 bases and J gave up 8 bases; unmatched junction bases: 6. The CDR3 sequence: CASSVRTGAEAFF. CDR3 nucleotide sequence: TGCGCCAGCAGCGTGCGGACAGGGGCCGAAGCTTTCTTT.

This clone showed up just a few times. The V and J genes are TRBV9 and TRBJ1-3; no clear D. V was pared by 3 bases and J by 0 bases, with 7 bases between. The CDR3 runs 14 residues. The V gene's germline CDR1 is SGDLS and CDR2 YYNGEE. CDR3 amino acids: CASSAGSSGNTIYF. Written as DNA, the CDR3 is TGTGCCAGCAGCGCTGGGAGCTCTGGAAACACCATATATTTT.

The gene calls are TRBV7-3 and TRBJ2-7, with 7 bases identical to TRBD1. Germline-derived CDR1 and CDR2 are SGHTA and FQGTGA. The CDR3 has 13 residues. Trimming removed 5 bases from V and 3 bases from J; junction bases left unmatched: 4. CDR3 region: CASSETGSYEQYF. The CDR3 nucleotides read TGTGCCAGCAGCGAGACAGGGAGCTACGAGCAGTACTTC.

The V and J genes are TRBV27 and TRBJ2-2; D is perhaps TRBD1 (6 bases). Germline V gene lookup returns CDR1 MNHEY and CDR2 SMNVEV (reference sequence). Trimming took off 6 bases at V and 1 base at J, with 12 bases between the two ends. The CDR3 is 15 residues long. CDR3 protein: CASRTGQQNTGELFF. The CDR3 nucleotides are TGTGCCAGCAGAACGGGACAACAGAACACCGGGGAGCTGTTTTTT.